These 5 T cell receptor beta chains were sequenced from one sample in a study of early T cells in non-severe SARS-CoV-2 infection. TCRdb called the 5' RACE reads again in MiXCR, with one record for every CDR3 protein. Of roughly 54,000 distinct CDR3 sequences listed, around 13% are singletons. The sequencing sample was made of whole blood. The receptors here all came from an adult who was a healthcare worker with PCR-confirmed SARS-CoV-2 infection or an uninfected control (not recorded which).

The CDR3 DNA reads as TGTGCCAGCAGCTGGACAGGGCCAGATACGCAGTATTTT. Translation: CASSWTGPDTQYF. The rearrangement links TRBV7-3 to TRBJ2-3; 8 nucleotides align to TRBD1. Per the germline V gene, CDR1 is SGHTA and CDR2 is FQGTGA. Trimming took 4 bases from V and 4 from J; bases not matched to a gene: 1. There are 13 residues in the CDR3.

A few counts support this clonotype. The chain carries TRBV20-1 and TRBJ2-5, with 7 bases fitting TRBD1. Germline lookup yields CDR1 DFQATT and CDR2 SNEGSKA (reference sequence). The V gene end was trimmed by 5 bases and the J gene end by 5 bases; junction bases not matched to a gene: 11. The CDR3 has 14 amino acids. The CDR3 here is CSARRQGELETQYF. The CDR3, as DNA: TGCAGTGCTCGCAGACAGGGCGAGCTGGAGACCCAGTACTTC.

The V gene is TRBV9, the J gene TRBJ1-6; the D is unclear. Germline V gene data show CDR1 as SGDLS and CDR2 as YYNGEE. The CDR3 length is 13 residues. Trimming took off 0 bases at V and 7 bases at J, with 5 bases between the two ends. CDR3 region: CASSVDWNSPLHF. CDR3 nucleotides: TGTGCCAGCAGCGTAGACTGGAATTCACCCCTCCACTTT.

The CDR3 DNA follows: TGTGCCCAGACGAGGGGGACCGGGGAGCTGTTTTTT. It codes for CAQTRGTGELFF. This chain links TRBV12-3 or TRBV12-4 with TRBJ2-2; possible D gene TRBD1, 6 bases. V lost 11 bases, J lost 5 bases, and 12 bases lay in between. This CDR3 region has 12 residues.

This clonotype occurred a few times. The chain employs TRBV11-2 and TRBJ2-3; D gene ambiguous. V was trimmed by 3 bases and J by 7 bases, leaving 11 bases between them. Germline V lookup: CDR1 SGHAT, CDR2 FQNNGV. This CDR3 contains 13 residues. The CDR3 bases are TGTGCCAGCAGCTTCAACCCCCTCAATACGCAGTATTTT. Amino acids: CASSFNPLNTQYF. The full variable domain, rest sourced from reference TRBV11-2 and TRBJ2-3, is EAGVAQSPRYKIIEKRQSVAFWCNPISGHATLYWYQQILGQGPKLLIQFQNNGVVDDSQLPKDRFSAERLKGVDSTLKIQPAKLEDSAVYLCASSFNPLNTQYFGPGTRLTVL.